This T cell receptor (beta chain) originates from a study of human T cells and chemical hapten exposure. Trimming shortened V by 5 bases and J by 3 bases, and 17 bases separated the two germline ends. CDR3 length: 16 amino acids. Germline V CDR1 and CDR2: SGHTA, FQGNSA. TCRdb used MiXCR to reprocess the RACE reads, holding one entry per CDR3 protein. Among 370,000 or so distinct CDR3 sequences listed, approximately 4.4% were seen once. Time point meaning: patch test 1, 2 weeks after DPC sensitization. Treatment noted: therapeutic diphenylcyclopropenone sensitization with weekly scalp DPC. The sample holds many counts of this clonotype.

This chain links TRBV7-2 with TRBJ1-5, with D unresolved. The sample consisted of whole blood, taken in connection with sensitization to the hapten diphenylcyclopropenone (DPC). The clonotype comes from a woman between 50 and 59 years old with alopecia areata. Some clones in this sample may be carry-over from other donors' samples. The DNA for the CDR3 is TGTGCCAGCAGCCCCCAAGGCGGCCAGTTCAATCAGCCCCAGCATTTT. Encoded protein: CASSPQGGQFNQPQHF.